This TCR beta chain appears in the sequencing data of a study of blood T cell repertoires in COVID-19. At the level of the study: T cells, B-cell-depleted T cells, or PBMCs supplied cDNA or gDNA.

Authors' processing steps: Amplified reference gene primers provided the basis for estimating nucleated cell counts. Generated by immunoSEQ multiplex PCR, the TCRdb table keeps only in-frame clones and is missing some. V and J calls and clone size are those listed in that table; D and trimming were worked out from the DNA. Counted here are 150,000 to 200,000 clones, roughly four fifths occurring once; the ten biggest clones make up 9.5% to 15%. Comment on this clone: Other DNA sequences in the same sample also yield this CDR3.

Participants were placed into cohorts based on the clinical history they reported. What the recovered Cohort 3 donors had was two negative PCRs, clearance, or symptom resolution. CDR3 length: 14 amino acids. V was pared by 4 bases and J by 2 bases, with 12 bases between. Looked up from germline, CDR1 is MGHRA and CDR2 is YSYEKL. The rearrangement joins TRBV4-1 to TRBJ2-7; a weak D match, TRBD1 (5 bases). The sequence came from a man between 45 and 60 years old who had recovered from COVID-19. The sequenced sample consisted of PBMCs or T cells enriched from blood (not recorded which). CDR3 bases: TGCGCCAGCAGCCCCAGGGAATTAACCTACGAGCAGTACTTC. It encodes CASSPRELTYEQYF.